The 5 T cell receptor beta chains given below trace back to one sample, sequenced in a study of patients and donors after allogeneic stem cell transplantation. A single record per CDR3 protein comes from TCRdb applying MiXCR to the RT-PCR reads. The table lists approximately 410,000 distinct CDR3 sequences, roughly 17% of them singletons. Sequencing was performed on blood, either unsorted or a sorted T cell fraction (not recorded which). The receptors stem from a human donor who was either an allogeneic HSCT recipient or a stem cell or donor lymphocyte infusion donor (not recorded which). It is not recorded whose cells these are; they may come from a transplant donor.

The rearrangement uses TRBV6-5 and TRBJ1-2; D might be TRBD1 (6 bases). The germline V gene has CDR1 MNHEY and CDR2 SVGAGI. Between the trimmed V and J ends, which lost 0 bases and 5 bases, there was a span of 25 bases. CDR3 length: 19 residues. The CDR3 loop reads CASSYSGGGLFPTQYGYTF. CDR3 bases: TGTGCCAGCAGTTACTCTGGGGGGGGCCTATTCCCTACCCAATATGGCTACACCTTC.

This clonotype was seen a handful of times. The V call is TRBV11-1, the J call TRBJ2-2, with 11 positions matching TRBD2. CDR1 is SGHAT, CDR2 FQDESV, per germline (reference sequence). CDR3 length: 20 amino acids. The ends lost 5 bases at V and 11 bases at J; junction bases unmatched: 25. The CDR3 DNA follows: TGTGCCAGCAGCCTCGGGACTAGCGGCGGCGTCAATAGGCGGGGAGCTGAGCTGTTTTTT. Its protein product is CASSLGTSGGVNRRGAELFF.

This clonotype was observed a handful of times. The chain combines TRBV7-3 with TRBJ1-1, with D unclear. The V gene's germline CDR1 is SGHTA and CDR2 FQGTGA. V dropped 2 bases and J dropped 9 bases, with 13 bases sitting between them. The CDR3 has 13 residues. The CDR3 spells CASSLGQDGKAFF. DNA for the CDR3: TGTGCCAGCAGCTTAGGTCAGGACGGGAAAGCTTTCTTT. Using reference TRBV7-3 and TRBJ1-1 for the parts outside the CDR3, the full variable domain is GAGVSQTPSNKVTEKGKYVELRCDPISGHTALYWYRQSLGQGPEFLIYFQGTGAADDSGLPNDRFFAVRPEGSVSTLKIQRTERGDSAVYLCASSLGQDGKAFFGQGTRLTVV.

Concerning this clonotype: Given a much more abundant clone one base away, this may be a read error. The CDR3 here is CASSRDSRTDTQYF. In nucleotides, the CDR3 is TGTGCCAGCAGTCGGGACAGTCGCACAGATACGCAGTATTTT. This rearrangement joins TRBV12-3 or TRBV12-4 to TRBJ2-3; 7 bases match TRBD1. The V and J ends lost 5 bases and 1 base, in that order; junction bases with no gene match: 3. CDR3 length: 14 residues.

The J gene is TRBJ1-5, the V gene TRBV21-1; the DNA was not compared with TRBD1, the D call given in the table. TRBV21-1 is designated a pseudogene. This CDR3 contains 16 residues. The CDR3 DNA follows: TGTGCCAGCAGCAAAGATGGCAGGGGGCTGAATCAGCCCCAGCATTTT. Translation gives CASSKDGRGLNQPQHF.